These 22 T cell receptor beta chains were sequenced from one sample in a study of CD8+CD57+ T cells in acquired aplastic anemia. CDR3 and TCR beta VDJ profiling relied on a genomic DNA template. TCRdb reanalysed the reads using MiXCR and keeps one entry per CDR3 protein. The sample yields approximately 200,000 distinct CDR3 sequences, roughly 50% seen once. All patients picked for sequencing had shown, by flow cytometry, an expansion of CD8+CD57+ cells. Source material: sorted CD4+, CD8+, or CD8+CD57+ T cells (not recorded which) from PBMCs. Receptor source: a human donor with aplastic anemia.

In DNA, the CDR3 is TGTGCCATCCCGGGACAGTATGGCTACACCTTC. Its translation: CAIPGQYGYTF. This chain connects TRBV15 to TRBJ1-2; 7 nucleotides line up with TRBD1. The V and J ends lost 10 bases and 5 bases, in that order; junction bases with no gene match: 4. Looked up from germline, CDR1 is LNHNV and CDR2 is YYDKDF (reference sequence). This CDR3 comprises 11 residues.

This clonotype was detected many times. The rearrangement links TRBV6-1 to TRBJ1-1, with D unresolved. From germline, CDR1 is MNHNS and CDR2 SASEGT. The CDR3 contains 12 residues. V gave up 4 bases and J gave up 1 base, with 4 bases separating them. This chain's CDR3 is CASSGWNTEAFF. The CDR3 DNA sequence: TGTGCCAGCAGTGGGTGGAACACTGAAGCTTTCTTT.

This clonotype was observed at least ten times. J is TRBJ1-2 and V is TRBV20-1; 8 bases are shared with TRBD1. CDR3 length equals 15 residues. CDR1 and CDR2 (germline): DFQATT, SNEGSKA (reference sequence). With 2 bases clipped from V and 8 bases from J, the junction kept 13 bases outside the gene matches. Here the CDR3 DNA reads TGCAGTGCTAGAACACGGACAGGGCCCCGACAAGGCTACACCTTC. It specifies CSARTRTGPRQGYTF.

This rearrangement joins TRBV11-2 to TRBJ2-5; 8 bases map to TRBD2. V lost 1 base, J lost 5 bases, and 12 bases stayed unmatched. CDR1 is SGHAT, CDR2 FQNNGV, per germline. This CDR3 contains 17 residues. In DNA form, the CDR3 reads TGTGCCAGCAGCTTAGGGGGAAGTAGCGGGGTTTCGGAGACCCAGTACTTC. The encoded protein is CASSLGGSSGVSETQYF.

The chain uses TRBV20-1 and TRBJ2-5; 7 bases agree with TRBD2. The CDR3 totals 13 residues. The germline gives CDR1 DFQATT, CDR2 SNEGSKA (reference sequence). Trimming took 4 bases from V and 4 from J; bases not matched to a gene: 6. CDR3 sequence (DNA): TGCAGTGCTAAGGTAGCGGGCGTAGAGACCCAGTACTTC. The encoded protein is CSAKVAGVETQYF.

This clonotype appeared a few times. The conserved final phenylalanine or tryptophan is absent from the CDR3, which likely points to a read error. The rearrangement joins TRBV12-3 or TRBV12-4 to TRBJ2-1, with D unclear. V was shortened by 3 bases and J by 8 bases, with 11 bases between the two germline ends. The CDR3 is made up of 13 amino acids. CDR3 sequence reads: CASSFLRAHEQFS. The CDR3 DNA sequence: TGTGCCAGCAGTTTCTTAAGGGCGCATGAGCAGTTCTCC.

The rearrangement links TRBV15 to TRBJ2-2; D is uncertain. The V end was cut by 0 bases, the J end by 5 bases, with 7 bases between. Germline V gene lookup returns CDR1 LNHNV and CDR2 YYDKDF (reference sequence). This CDR3 spans 14 amino acids. CDR3 protein: CATSRDPGTGELFF. Written as DNA, the CDR3 is TGTGCCACCAGCAGAGATCCTGGAACCGGGGAGCTGTTTTTT.

In its sample, this clonotype was seen a few times. The chain couples TRBV19 to TRBJ2-7, with 9 positions matching TRBD1. Germline-derived CDR1 and CDR2 are LNHDA and SQIVND (reference sequence). The CDR3 covers 14 residues. V was pared by 4 bases and J by 7 bases, with 8 bases of the junction left unmatched. The CDR3 region has the DNA TGTGCCAGTAGTAATAGACAGGGGGGGGAAGAGCAGTACTTC. As protein: CASSNRQGGEEQYF. The full variable domain, its missing parts supplied by reference TRBV19 and TRBJ2-7, is DGGITQSPKYLFRKEGQNVTLSCEQNLNHDAMYWYRQDPGQGLRLIYYSQIVNDFQKGDIAEGYSVSREKKESFPLTVTSAQKNPTAFYLCASSNRQGGEEQYFGPGTRLTVT.

This clonotype was detected ten times or more. The chain is built from TRBV6-1 and TRBJ2-2, with D possibly TRBD2 on 7 matching bases. This CDR3 has 14 residues. Trimming pared 8 bases from V and 7 bases from J, leaving 17 bases between. The germline V gene has CDR1 MNHNS and CDR2 SASEGT. The DNA of the CDR3 is TGTGCCAGCCAACCCACAGGGAGGGACGGGGAGCTGTTTTTT. It translates to CASQPTGRDGELFF.

The V gene is TRBV19, the J gene TRBJ2-7; possibly TRBD1 or TRBD2 for D (7 bases each). CDR1 and CDR2 from the germline V gene are LNHDA and SQIVND (reference sequence). CDR3 size: 12 residues. Trimming left V 8 bases short and J 7 bases short, with 15 bases between. The CDR3: CASGRGGEEQYF. The CDR3 DNA sequence: TGTGCCAGTGGCAGGGGGGGGGAAGAGCAGTACTTC.

Of note for this clonotype: It is likely a read error, because the conserved phenylalanine at the end of the CDR3 is missing. The DNA is left out, because the CDR3 cannot be placed on it with certainty; the CDR3 is given as TCRdb lists it. The chain joins TRBV9 to TRBJ2-5; the D call TRBD2 from the table was never checked on the DNA. CDR1 is SGDLS and CDR2 is YYNGEE in the germline V gene. Both ends counted, the CDR3 spans 17 residues. The CDR3 here is CASSAHKGPRDGYTFGS.

The V gene is TRBV7-2, the J gene TRBJ1-3, with D possibly matching TRBD1 (5 bases). V lost 5 bases and J lost 0, with 11 bases in between. This CDR3 comprises 15 residues. In germline, CDR1 is SGHTA, CDR2 FQGNSA. The CDR3 reads CASSARTYSGNTIYF. CDR3 bases: TGTGCCAGCAGCGCCCGGACATACTCTGGAAACACCATATATTTT.

The CDR3 is CSASGGSIQYF. The CDR3 DNA follows: TGCAGTGCTAGCGGGGGGAGCATTCAGTACTTC. The J gene is TRBJ2-4, the V gene TRBV20-1; 7 bases are shared with TRBD2. Looked up from germline, CDR1 is DFQATT and CDR2 is SNEGSKA (reference sequence). The CDR3 totals 11 residues. Losses at the gene ends were 3 bases for V and 9 bases for J; bases not matched to a gene: 2.

This clonotype occurred a few times. The V call is TRBV19, the J call TRBJ1-6; D perhaps matches TRBD1 (5 bases). Germline lookup yields CDR1 LNHDA and CDR2 SQIVND (reference sequence). Trimming stripped 3 bases from V and 6 bases from J, with 12 bases between. CDR3 length: 15 residues. The CDR3 DNA reads as TGTGCCAGTAGTATTGGGGGAAATTCTAATTCACCCCTCCACTTT. Its translation: CASSIGGNSNSPLHF.

This clonotype was seen ten or more times. This chain connects TRBV4-1 to TRBJ1-1; D is possibly TRBD1 (5 bases). CDR1 and CDR2 from the germline V gene are MGHRA and YSYEKL. V gave up 2 bases and J gave up 4 bases, with 11 bases separating them. The CDR3 runs 14 residues. CDR3 in amino acids: CASSQTQGVTEAFF. CDR3 in DNA: TGCGCCAGCAGCCAAACCCAGGGTGTCACTGAAGCTTTCTTT.

The chain recombines TRBV7-2 with TRBJ2-7, with D maybe TRBD1 (6 bases). The V gene's germline CDR1 is SGHTA and CDR2 FQGNSA. The ends were cut back, 3 bases at V and 0 bases at J, with 15 bases in the middle. The CDR3 length is 16 residues. CDR3 amino acids: CASSFPPGQGSYEQYF. As DNA, the CDR3 is TGTGCCAGCAGCTTTCCTCCGGGACAAGGCTCCTACGAGCAGTACTTC.

This sequence joins TRBV7-2 and TRBJ1-1, with D unresolved. V lost 4 bases and J 6 bases, leaving 18 bases between the germline ends. Germline V CDR1 and CDR2: SGHTA, FQGNSA. The CDR3 totals 15 residues. CDR3 DNA sequence: TGTGCCAGCAGCTCTTGGAATACAGCGAAGGCTGAAGCTTTCTTT. This codes for CASSSWNTAKAEAFF. Filled out from reference TRBV7-2 and TRBJ1-1, the complete variable domain reads GAGVSQSPSNKVTEKGKDVELRCDPISGHTALYWYRQSLGQGLEFLIYFQGNSAPDKSGLPSDRFSAERTGGSVSTLTIQRTQQEDSAVYLCASSSWNTAKAEAFFGQGTRLTVV.

The chain recombines TRBV7-9 with TRBJ1-2; 7 nucleotides match TRBD1. The CDR3 is 12 residues long. V shed 2 bases, J shed 7 bases, and the junction held 1 base outside the gene matches. CDR1 and CDR2 from the germline V gene are SEHNR and FQNEAQ (reference sequence). The CDR3 region is CASSLSGGGYTF. In DNA, the CDR3 is TGTGCCAGCAGCTTATCAGGGGGTGGCTACACCTTC.

The chain employs TRBV15 and TRBJ2-5; D unclear. Between the trimmed V and J ends, which lost 3 bases and 2 bases, there was a span of 7 bases. Germline CDR1 LNHNV, CDR2 YYDKDF (reference sequence). This CDR3 spans 13 amino acids. This CDR3 is CATSRTKQETQYF. The CDR3 coding sequence is TGTGCCACCAGCAGGACAAAACAAGAGACCCAGTACTTC.

Ten or more counts support this clonotype. The chain's CDR3 is CASSSTGIYNEQFF. CDR3 in DNA: TGTGCCAGCAGTTCGACAGGGATCTACAATGAGCAGTTCTTC. The gene calls are TRBV7-9 and TRBJ2-1; 7 bases are shared with TRBD1. This CDR3 has 14 amino acids. With 6 bases clipped from V and 3 bases from J, the junction kept 5 bases outside the gene matches. CDR1 is SEHNR, CDR2 FQNEAQ, per germline (reference sequence).

This clonotype was seen at least ten times. J is TRBJ1-6 and V is TRBV19; D might be TRBD1 (6 bases). Trimming took 7 bases from V and 10 from J, leaving 26 bases between them. Germline CDR1 and CDR2: LNHDA and SQIVND (reference sequence). CDR3 length: 17 residues. The CDR3 loop reads CASTSRGGANVGSPLHF. The CDR3, as DNA: TGTGCCAGTACCTCCCGGGGGGGGGCTAATGTCGGCTCACCCCTCCACTTT.

The chain recombines TRBV2 with TRBJ2-7; 13 positions match TRBD2. Trimming removed 8 bases from V and 6 bases from J; junction bases left unmatched: 1. This CDR3 is built from 12 residues. Per the germline V gene, CDR1 is SNHLY and CDR2 is FYNNEI. CDR3 residues: CASGTSGAEQYF. The CDR3 region has the DNA TGTGCCAGCGGGACTAGCGGGGCCGAGCAGTACTTC.